The 9 T cell receptor beta chains reported below all come from one sample, sequenced in a study of blood T cell repertoires in COVID-19. Sequenced by immunoSEQ multiplex PCR; TCRdb stores in-frame clones only, minus some. The sample lists 250,000 to 350,000 clones, 88% occurring once. Sequencing used peripheral blood. The receptor set was obtained from a woman aged 25 to 39 with COVID-19, enrolled during active disease.

V gene TRBV18 combines with J gene TRBJ2-3, with 12 bases fitting TRBD2. The V gene end was trimmed by 6 bases and the J gene end by 3 bases; junction bases not matched to a gene: 13. CDR3 length equals 18 residues. The germline V gene has CDR1 KGHSH and CDR2 LQKENI. CDR3 sequence reads: CASSGPGLAGSRTDTQYF. The CDR3 DNA reads TGTGCCAGCTCCGGACCGGGACTAGCGGGTTCGCGAACAGATACGCAGTATTTT. Variable domain in full (rest from reference TRBV18 and TRBJ2-3): NAGVMQNPRHLVRRRGQEARLRCSPMKGHSHVYWYRQLPEEGLKFMVYLQKENIIDESGMPKERFSAEFPKEGPSILRIQQVVRGDSAAYFCASSGPGLAGSRTDTQYFGPGTRLTVL.

This rearrangement joins TRBV10-2 to TRBJ1-1, with D perhaps TRBD1 (6 bases). The CDR3 length is 11 residues. V dropped 8 bases and J dropped 7 bases, with 11 bases sitting between them. Germline-derived CDR1 and CDR2 are WSHSY and SAAADI. Here the CDR3 reads CASETGDEAFF. CDR3 coding DNA: TGCGCCAGCGAGACAGGAGATGAAGCTTTCTTT.

This chain links TRBV2 with TRBJ2-5; 11 positions agree with TRBD2. The germline gives CDR1 SNHLY, CDR2 FYNNEI. V was pared by 4 bases and J by 1 base, with 2 bases of the junction left unmatched. The CDR3 is 15 amino acids. The CDR3 loop reads CASSGGLAAQETQYF. The DNA of the CDR3 is TGTGCCAGCAGTGGGGGACTAGCGGCCCAAGAGACCCAGTACTTC.

In this sample, this clone turned up once. CDR3 sequence (DNA): TGTGCCAGCAGTTACGGTCCGGGACTAGCATTGTTCTTC. Translating it yields CASSYGPGLALFF. The chain carries TRBV6-6 and TRBJ2-1, with 9 bases aligning to TRBD2. This CDR3 comprises 13 residues. V lost 2 bases and J lost 15; bases outside the gene matches: 8. Germline CDR1 and CDR2: MNHNY and SVGAGI (reference sequence).

The V call is TRBV7-2, the J call TRBJ1-1, with D maybe TRBD1 (5 bases). Germline CDR1 is SGHTA and CDR2 is FQGNSA. This CDR3 is 15 amino acids long. Trimming stripped 1 base from V and 4 bases from J, with 13 bases between. The CDR3: CASSLVGGLGTEAFF. CDR3 in DNA: TGTGCCAGCAGCTTAGTGGGGGGGTTGGGCACTGAAGCTTTCTTT.

This chain links TRBV11-2 with TRBJ2-7, with TRBD2 matching 9 bases. This CDR3 spans 14 amino acids. The J segment lost 1 base and the V segment lost 10 bases, leaving 8 bases of the junction unmatched. The V gene's germline CDR1 is SGHAT and CDR2 FQNNGV. The CDR3 region is CATVDSGRSYEQYF. DNA of the CDR3: TGTGCCACGGTGGATAGCGGGAGATCCTACGAGCAGTACTTC. Supplemented by reference TRBV11-2 and TRBJ2-7, the full variable domain reads EAGVAQSPRYKIIEKRQSVAFWCNPISGHATLYWYQQILGQGPKLLIQFQNNGVVDDSQLPKDRFSAERLKGVDSTLKIQPAKLEDSAVYLCATVDSGRSYEQYFGPGTRLTVT.

This clone has just a few counts. Different DNA sequences within this sample yield the same CDR3. The chain carries TRBV15 and TRBJ2-7; D is possibly TRBD2 (7 bases). V lost 0 bases and J 5 bases, leaving 17 bases between the germline ends. There are 16 residues in the CDR3. Germline V gene lookup returns CDR1 LNHNV and CDR2 YYDKDF (reference sequence). Here the CDR3 DNA reads TGTGCCACCAGCAGAGATAGGGGGGGGGCGACCCACGAGCAGTACTTC. Encoded protein: CATSRDRGGATHEQYF.

The chain couples TRBV2 to TRBJ1-2; D perhaps matches TRBD1 (5 bases). Trimming pared 8 bases from V and 4 bases from J, leaving 17 bases between. From germline, CDR1 is SNHLY and CDR2 FYNNEI. This CDR3 is 14 amino acids long. The CDR3 region has the DNA TGTGCCAGCGTCACAGGTTCAGGTGTCTATGGCTACACCTTC. Its protein product is CASVTGSGVYGYTF.

The chain uses TRBV4-1 and TRBJ2-1; no clear D gene. The length of the CDR3 is 15 residues. Per the germline V gene, CDR1 is MGHRA and CDR2 is YSYEKL. V was shortened by 4 bases and J by 0 bases, with 10 bases between the two germline ends. CDR3 amino acids: CASSPLRYSYNEQFF. CDR3 in DNA: TGCGCCAGCAGCCCCTTGAGGTACTCCTACAATGAGCAGTTCTTC.